A selection of T cell receptor beta chains follows, all from one sample in a study of blood T cell repertoires in COVID-19. The table came from immunoSEQ multiplex PCR; TCRdb's copy has only in-frame clones and leaves some out. There are 300,000 to 350,000 clones in the sample; roughly 89% occur only once, and just under 9.5% lies in the top ten. Input material: PBMCs or T cells enriched from blood (not recorded which). The receptors originated from a woman in her thirties who had recovered from COVID-19. CDR3s include the opening cysteine and the closing phenylalanine or tryptophan. A D gene is named only where the DNA matches it firmly. Clone size is shown for a subset of rows, as once, few, many or a class of expanded clone.

TRBD1,TRBJ2-1,TRBV11-3,once,CASSSPFSTGGYNEQFF,TGTGCCAGCAGCTCCCCTTTCAGTACAGGGGGCTACAATGAGCAGTTCTTC
.,TRBJ2-7,TRBV6-5,.,CASSYSSGTPSYEQYF,TGTGCCAGCAGTTACAGCAGCGGAACCCCTTCCTACGAGCAGTACTTC
.,TRBJ2-3,TRBV5-1,.,CASSFSPWLSTDTQYF,TGCGCCAGCAGCTTTAGCCCTTGGCTGAGCACAGATACGCAGTATTTT
.,TRBJ1-4,TRBV30,few,CAWSIQGGNEKLFF,TGTGCCTGGAGCATACAGGGCGGTAATGAAAAACTGTTTTTT
.,TRBJ2-7,TRBV7-6,.,CASSLPGAYEQYF,TGTGCCAGCAGCTTACCGGGGGCCTACGAGCAGTACTTC
TRBD1,TRBJ2-1,TRBV29-1,.,CSVLGGDRVNNEQFF,TGCAGCGTCCTCGGTGGGGACAGGGTAAACAATGAGCAGTTCTTC
.,TRBJ2-3,TRBV10-3,.,CATTARGGSNTDTQYF,TGTGCTACAACAGCCAGGGGTGGGTCGAACACAGATACGCAGTATTTT
TRBD2,TRBJ2-7,TRBV27,.,CATQRGAEQYF,TGTGCCACCCAGCGGGGGGCCGAGCAGTACTTC
.,TRBJ1-2,TRBV10-3,few,CAISESGQGYKSSYGYTF,TGTGCCATCAGTGAGTCAGGGCAGGGATATAAGTCATCCTATGGCTACACCTTC
TRBD1,TRBJ2-1,TRBV3-1/TRBV3-2,.,CASSLWTGGINEQFF,TGTGCCAGCAGCCTATGGACAGGGGGAATCAATGAGCAGTTCTTC
.,TRBJ2-7,TRBV4-1,.,CASSQDRLRDLFSYEQYF,TGCGCCAGCAGCCAAGATCGATTAAGGGACTTATTCTCCTACGAGCAGTACTTC
.,TRBJ2-5,TRBV6-5,.,CACQKEISGTQYF,TGTGCCTGCCAAAAGGAGATTTCGGGGACCCAGTACTTC
.,TRBJ2-7,TRBV7-2,few,CASSPRTTSYEQYF,TGTGCCAGCAGCCCGCGGACTACCTCCTACGAGCAGTACTTC
TRBD1,TRBJ1-3,TRBV18,few,CASSPTTGWNTIYF,TGTGCCAGCTCACCGACGACAGGGTGGAACACCATATATTTT
.,TRBJ2-3,TRBV19,.,CASSKGTGTDTQYF,TGTGCCAGTAGTAAAGGCACAGGCACAGATACGCAGTATTTT
.,TRBJ2-5,TRBV10-1,once,CATTRGGCSQAETQYF,TGCGCCACTACAAGGGGGGGTTGTAGTCAGGCAGAGACCCAGTACTTC
TRBD2,TRBJ2-3,TRBV23-1,.,CASGRTSGGCTDTQYF,TGCGCCAGCGGAAGGACTAGCGGGGGATGCACAGATACGCAGTATTTT
.,TRBJ1-1,TRBV4-2,.,CASSQFQGSEAFF,TGTGCCAGCAGCCAATTTCAGGGGTCTGAAGCTTTCTTT
.,TRBJ1-5,TRBV6-1,.,CASSEHRRSSNQPQHF,TGTGCCAGCAGTGAACACCGGAGGTCTAGCAATCAGCCCCAGCATTTT
.,TRBJ2-1,TRBV7-8,.,CASSLVLGGQASYNEQFF,TGTGCCAGCAGCTTAGTACTAGGCGGGCAAGCCTCCTACAATGAGCAGTTCTTC
.,TRBJ1-5,TRBV12-3/TRBV12-4,.,CASSLRNQPQHF,TGTGCCAGCAGTTTGCGGAATCAGCCCCAGCATTTT
.,TRBJ1-5,TRBV11-2,few,CASSFGQGEPQHF,TGTGCCAGCAGCTTTGGGCAGGGCGAGCCCCAGCATTTT
.,TRBJ1-2,TRBV9,.,CASSVDSPGGYIF,TGTGCCAGCAGCGTCGATTCTCCAGGAGGCTATATCTTC
.,TRBJ2-5,TRBV7-8,.,CASSLQETQYF,TGTGCCAGCAGCCTACAAGAGACCCAGTACTTC
.,TRBJ1-1,TRBV10-3,.,CAISEVSTEAFF,TGTGCCATCAGTGAGGTGAGCACTGAAGCTTTCTTT
.,TRBJ1-2,TRBV6-4,.,CASRDQTTGNYGYTF,TGTGCCAGCAGAGACCAAACGACAGGAAACTATGGCTACACCTTC
.,TRBJ2-1,TRBV2,.,CASSRLNEQFF,TGTGCCAGCAGTCGTTTGAATGAGCAGTTCTTC
.,TRBJ1-5,TRBV3-1/TRBV3-2,.,CASSAGGRSDQPQHF,TGTGCCAGCAGCGCCGGGGGGAGATCGGATCAGCCCCAGCATTTT
TRBD2,TRBJ2-1,TRBV28,once,CASSFLAGLGNEQFF,TGTGCCAGCAGTTTTCTAGCGGGCCTAGGCAATGAGCAGTTCTTC
.,TRBJ2-1,TRBV29-1,.,CSALEMNDYNEQFF,TGCAGCGCGCTAGAAATGAATGACTACAATGAGCAGTTCTTC
TRBD2,TRBJ2-7,TRBV28,.,CASSLETGGWLAGDRGEQYF,TGTGCCAGCAGTTTGGAAACTGGGGGGTGGCTAGCGGGAGATCGAGGCGAGCAGTACTTC
.,TRBJ1-1,TRBV12-5,.,CASGFAMNTEAFF,TGTGCTAGTGGTTTTGCTATGAACACTGAAGCTTTCTTT
.,TRBJ2-7,TRBV2,.,CARGGTSYEQYF,TGTGCCAGGGGGGGAACCTCCTACGAGCAGTACTTC
TRBD2,TRBJ2-2,TRBV7-2,.,CASSSNSGANTGELFF,TGTGCCAGCAGTTCCAATAGCGGGGCTAACACCGGGGAGCTGTTTTTT
.,TRBJ2-1,TRBV7-9,.,CASSSSIQYNEQFF,TGTGCCAGCAGCTCATCAATTCAGTACAATGAGCAGTTCTTC
TRBD1,TRBJ1-4,TRBV27,.,CASRDRGVNEKLFF,TGTGCCAGCAGAGACAGGGGGGTTAATGAAAAACTGTTTTTT
TRBD2,TRBJ2-3,TRBV6-4,.,CASSDALAGGPDTQYF,TGTGCCAGCAGTGACGCCTTAGCGGGAGGGCCAGATACGCAGTATTTT
TRBD2,TRBJ2-2,TRBV4-2,.,CASSHTVTSGRSGELFF,TGTGCCAGCAGCCATACAGTAACTAGCGGGAGGTCCGGGGAGCTGTTTTTT